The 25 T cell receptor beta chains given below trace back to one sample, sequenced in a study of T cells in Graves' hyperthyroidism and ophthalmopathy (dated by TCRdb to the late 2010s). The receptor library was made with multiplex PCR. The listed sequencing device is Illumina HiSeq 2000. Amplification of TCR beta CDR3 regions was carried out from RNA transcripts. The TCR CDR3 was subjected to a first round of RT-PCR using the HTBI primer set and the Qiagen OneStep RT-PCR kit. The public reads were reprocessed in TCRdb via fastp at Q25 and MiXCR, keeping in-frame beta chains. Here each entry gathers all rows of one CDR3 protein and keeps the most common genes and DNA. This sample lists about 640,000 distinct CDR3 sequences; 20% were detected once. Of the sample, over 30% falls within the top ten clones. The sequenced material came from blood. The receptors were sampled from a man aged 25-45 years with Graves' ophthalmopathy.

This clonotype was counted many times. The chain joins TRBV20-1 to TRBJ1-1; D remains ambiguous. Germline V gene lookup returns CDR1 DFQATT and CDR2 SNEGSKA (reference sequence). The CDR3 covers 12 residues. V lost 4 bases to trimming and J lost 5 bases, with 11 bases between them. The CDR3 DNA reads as TGCAGTGCTACGCGGACTGGGACTGAAGCTTTCTTT. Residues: CSATRTGTEAFF.

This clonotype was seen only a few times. In nucleotides, the CDR3 is TGCAGTGCTAGAAGGGGAGGCGGGAAGGTTAGGGTTGAGCAGTTCTTC. Amino acids: CSARRGGGKVRVEQFF. The chain is built from TRBV20-1 and TRBJ2-1, with D possibly TRBD2 on 6 matching bases. Germline CDR1 and CDR2: DFQATT and SNEGSKA (reference sequence). The CDR3 runs 16 residues. V was pared by 2 bases and J by 9 bases, with 23 bases between.

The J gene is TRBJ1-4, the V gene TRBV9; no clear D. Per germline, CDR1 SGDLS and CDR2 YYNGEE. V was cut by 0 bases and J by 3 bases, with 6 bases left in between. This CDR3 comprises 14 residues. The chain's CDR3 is CASSVGQANEKLFF. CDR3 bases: TGTGCCAGCAGCGTAGGGCAAGCTAATGAAAAACTGTTTTTT.

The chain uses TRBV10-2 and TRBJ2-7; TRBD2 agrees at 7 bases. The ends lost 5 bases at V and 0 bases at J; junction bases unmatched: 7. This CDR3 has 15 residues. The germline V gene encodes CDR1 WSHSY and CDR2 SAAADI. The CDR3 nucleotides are TGCGCCAGCAGTAGACTAGCTGCCTACTCCTACGAGCAGTACTTC. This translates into CASSRLAAYSYEQYF.

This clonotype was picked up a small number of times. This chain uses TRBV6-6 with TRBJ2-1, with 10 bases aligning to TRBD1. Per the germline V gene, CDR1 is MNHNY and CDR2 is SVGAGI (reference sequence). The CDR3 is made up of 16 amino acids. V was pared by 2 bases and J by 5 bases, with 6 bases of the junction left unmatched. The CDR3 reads CASSYIGTGEHNEQFF. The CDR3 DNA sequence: TGTGCCAGCAGTTACATAGGGACAGGGGAACACAATGAGCAGTTCTTC.

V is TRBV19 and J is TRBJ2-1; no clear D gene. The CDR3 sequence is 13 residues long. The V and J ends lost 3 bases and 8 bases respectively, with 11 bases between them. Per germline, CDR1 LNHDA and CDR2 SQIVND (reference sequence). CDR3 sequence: CASSIRHPDEQFF. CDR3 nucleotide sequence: TGTGCCAGTAGTATTCGCCACCCCGATGAGCAGTTCTTC.

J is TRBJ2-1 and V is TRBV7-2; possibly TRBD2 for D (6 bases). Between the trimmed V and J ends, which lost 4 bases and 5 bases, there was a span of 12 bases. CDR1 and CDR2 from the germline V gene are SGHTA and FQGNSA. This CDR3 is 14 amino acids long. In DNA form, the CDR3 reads TGTGCCAGCAGCTCCCAGACTAGTAACAATGAGCAGTTCTTC. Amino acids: CASSSQTSNNEQFF. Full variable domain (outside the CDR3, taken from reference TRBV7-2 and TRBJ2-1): GAGVSQSPSNKVTEKGKDVELRCDPISGHTALYWYRQSLGQGLEFLIYFQGNSAPDKSGLPSDRFSAERTGGSVSTLTIQRTQQEDSAVYLCASSSQTSNNEQFFGPGTRLTVL.

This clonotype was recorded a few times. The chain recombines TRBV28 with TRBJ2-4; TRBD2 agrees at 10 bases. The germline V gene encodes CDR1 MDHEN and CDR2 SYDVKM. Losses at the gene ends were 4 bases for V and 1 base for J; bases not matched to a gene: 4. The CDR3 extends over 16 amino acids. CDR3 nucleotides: TGTGCCAGCAGTTCAGCTAGCGGGAGTGCCAAAAACATTCAGTACTTC. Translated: CASSSASGSAKNIQYF.

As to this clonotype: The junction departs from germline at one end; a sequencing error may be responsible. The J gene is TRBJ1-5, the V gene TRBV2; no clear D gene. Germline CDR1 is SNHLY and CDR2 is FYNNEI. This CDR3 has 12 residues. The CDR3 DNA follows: TGTGCCAGCAGTGCTAGCAATCAGTCCCAGCATTTT. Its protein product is CASSASNQSQHF.

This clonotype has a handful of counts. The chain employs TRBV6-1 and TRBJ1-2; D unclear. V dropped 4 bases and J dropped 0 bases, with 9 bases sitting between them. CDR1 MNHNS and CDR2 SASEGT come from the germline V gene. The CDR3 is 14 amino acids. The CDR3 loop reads CASSAVVANYGYTF. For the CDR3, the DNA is TGTGCCAGCAGTGCGGTCGTAGCTAACTATGGCTACACCTTC.

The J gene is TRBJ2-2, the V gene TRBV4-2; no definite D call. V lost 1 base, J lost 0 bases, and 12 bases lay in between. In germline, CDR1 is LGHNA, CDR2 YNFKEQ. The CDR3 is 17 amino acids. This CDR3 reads CASSQGTQRPNTGELFF. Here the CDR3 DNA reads TGTGCCAGCAGCCAAGGGACCCAGAGGCCGAACACCGGGGAGCTGTTTTTT.

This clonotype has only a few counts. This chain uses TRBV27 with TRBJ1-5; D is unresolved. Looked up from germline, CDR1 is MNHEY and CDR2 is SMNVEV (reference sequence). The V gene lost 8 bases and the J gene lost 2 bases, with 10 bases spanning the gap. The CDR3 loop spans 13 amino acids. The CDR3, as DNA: TGTGCCAGCGCGACTTGGGGCAATCAGCCCCAGCATTTT. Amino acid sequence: CASATWGNQPQHF.

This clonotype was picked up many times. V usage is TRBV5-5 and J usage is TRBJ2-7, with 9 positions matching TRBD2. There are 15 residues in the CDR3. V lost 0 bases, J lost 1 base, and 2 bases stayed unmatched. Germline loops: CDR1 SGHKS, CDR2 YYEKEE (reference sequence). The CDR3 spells CASSLGLAESYEQYF. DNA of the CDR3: TGTGCCAGCAGCTTGGGACTAGCGGAGTCCTACGAGCAGTACTTC.

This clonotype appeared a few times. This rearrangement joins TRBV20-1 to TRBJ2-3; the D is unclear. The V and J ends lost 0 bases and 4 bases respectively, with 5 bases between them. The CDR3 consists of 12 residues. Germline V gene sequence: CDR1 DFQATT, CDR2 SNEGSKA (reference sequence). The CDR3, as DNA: TGCAGTGCTAGAGATGGGCCAGATACGCAGTATTTT. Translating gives CSARDGPDTQYF.

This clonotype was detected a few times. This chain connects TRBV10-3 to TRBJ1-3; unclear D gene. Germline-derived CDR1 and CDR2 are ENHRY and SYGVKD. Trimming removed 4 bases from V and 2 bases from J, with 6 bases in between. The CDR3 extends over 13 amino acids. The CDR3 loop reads CAISAGTGNTIYF. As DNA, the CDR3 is TGTGCCATCAGTGCGGGGACTGGAAACACCATATATTTT.

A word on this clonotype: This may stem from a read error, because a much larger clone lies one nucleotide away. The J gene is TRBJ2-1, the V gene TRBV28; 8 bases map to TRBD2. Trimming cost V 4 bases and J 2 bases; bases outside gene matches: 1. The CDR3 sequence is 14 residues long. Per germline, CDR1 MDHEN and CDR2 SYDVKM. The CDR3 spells CASSWGLAYNEQFF. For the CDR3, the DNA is TGTGCCAGCAGTTGGGGACTAGCCTACAATGAGCAGTTCTTC.

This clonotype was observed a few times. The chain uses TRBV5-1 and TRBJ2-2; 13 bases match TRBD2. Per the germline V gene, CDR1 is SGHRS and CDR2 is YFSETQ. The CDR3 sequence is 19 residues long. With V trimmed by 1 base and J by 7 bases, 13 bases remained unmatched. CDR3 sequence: CASSLYPLGLAGAGGELFF. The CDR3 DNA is TGCGCCAGCAGCTTGTATCCCCTCGGACTAGCGGGAGCTGGCGGGGAGCTGTTTTTT.

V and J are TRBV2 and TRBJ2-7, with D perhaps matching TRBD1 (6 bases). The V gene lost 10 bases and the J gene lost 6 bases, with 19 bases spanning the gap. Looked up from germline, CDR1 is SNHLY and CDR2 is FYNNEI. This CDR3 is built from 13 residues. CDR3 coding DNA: TGTGCCACGCACAGGGCTCTTGCGTCCGAGCAGTACTTC. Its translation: CATHRALASEQYF.

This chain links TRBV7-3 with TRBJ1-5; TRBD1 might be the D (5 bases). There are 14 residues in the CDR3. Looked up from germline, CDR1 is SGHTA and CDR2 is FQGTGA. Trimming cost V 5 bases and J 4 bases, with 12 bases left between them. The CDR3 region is CASSGRGGNQPQHF. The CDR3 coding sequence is TGTGCCAGCAGCGGCCGGGGGGGGAATCAGCCCCAGCATTTT.

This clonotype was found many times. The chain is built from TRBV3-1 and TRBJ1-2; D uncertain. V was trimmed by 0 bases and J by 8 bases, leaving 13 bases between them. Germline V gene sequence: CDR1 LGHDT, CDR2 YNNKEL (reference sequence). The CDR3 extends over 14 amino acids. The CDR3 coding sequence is TGTGCCAGCAGCCAAGATTTAGGGTCAGAGGGCTACACCTTC. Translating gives CASSQDLGSEGYTF.

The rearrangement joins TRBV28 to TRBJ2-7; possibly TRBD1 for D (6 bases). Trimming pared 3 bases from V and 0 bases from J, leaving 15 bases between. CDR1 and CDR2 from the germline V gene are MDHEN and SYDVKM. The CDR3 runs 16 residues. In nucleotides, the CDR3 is TGTGCCAGCAGTTTCCCAATCACAGGGTTCTCCTACGAGCAGTACTTC. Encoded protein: CASSFPITGFSYEQYF.

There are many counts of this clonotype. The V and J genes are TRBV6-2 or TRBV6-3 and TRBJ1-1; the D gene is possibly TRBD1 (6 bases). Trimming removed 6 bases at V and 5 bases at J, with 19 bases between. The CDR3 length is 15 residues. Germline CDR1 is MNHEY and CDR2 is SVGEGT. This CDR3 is CASSPLGGRWTEAFF. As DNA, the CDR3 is TGTGCCAGCAGCCCATTGGGGGGCCGATGGACTGAAGCTTTCTTT.

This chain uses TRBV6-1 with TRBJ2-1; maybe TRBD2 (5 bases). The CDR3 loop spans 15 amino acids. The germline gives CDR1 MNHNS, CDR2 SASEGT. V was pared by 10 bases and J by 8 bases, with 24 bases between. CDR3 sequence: CATKNPSDLMDEQFF. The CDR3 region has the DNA TGTGCCACCAAGAATCCCTCGGACTTAATGGATGAGCAGTTCTTC.

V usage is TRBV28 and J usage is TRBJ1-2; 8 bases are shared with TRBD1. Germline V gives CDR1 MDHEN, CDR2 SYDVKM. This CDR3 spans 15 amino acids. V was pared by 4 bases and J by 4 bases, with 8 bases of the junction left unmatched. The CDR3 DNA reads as TGTGCCAGCAGTTCCAGTGGGGGGACAGGCTATGGCTACACCTTC. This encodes CASSSSGGTGYGYTF.

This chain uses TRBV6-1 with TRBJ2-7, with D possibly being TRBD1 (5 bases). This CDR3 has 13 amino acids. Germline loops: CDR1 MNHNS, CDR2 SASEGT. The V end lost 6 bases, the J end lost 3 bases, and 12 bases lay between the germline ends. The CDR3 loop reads CASSQTEYYEQYF. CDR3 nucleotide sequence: TGTGCCAGCAGCCAGACAGAATACTACGAGCAGTACTTC.